This entry lists 29 T cell receptor beta chains sequenced from one sample in a study of post-analysis software for immune sequencing data. Study conclusions and caveats: With TRBV5-6, TRBV5-1 and TRBV20-1 included, about 5 TRBV segments were more frequent in patients than in controls.

Unique molecular identifiers were present in the TCR beta cDNA libraries. TCRdb independently ran MiXCR on the PCR reads; one entry per CDR3 protein. The profile covers around 710,000 distinct CDR3 sequences, with 35% to 55% appearing a single time and approximately 4.4% taken by the ten largest. These receptors have no identified antigens. What was sequenced was blood. These receptor sequences come from a girl under 18 with multiple sclerosis.

The J gene is TRBJ2-1, the V gene TRBV11-3; TRBD2 agrees at 12 bases. The germline V gene has CDR1 SGHNT and CDR2 YENEEA. The length of the CDR3 is 16 residues. The junction had 5 bases not matched to a gene; V was cut back by 3 bases and J by 5 bases. The CDR3 spells CASSFAGLAGNNEQFF. Written as DNA, the CDR3 is TGTGCCAGCAGCTTTGCGGGACTAGCGGGCAACAATGAGCAGTTCTTC.

The table lists this clonotype with a count of one. The chain joins TRBV10-3 to TRBJ2-2; possible D gene TRBD1, 6 bases. In germline, CDR1 is ENHRY, CDR2 SYGVKD. Trimming removed 0 bases at V and 1 base at J, with 15 bases between. The CDR3 extends over 18 amino acids. CDR3 residues: CAISESPMTGLNTGELFF. CDR3 DNA: TGTGCCATCAGTGAGTCGCCGATGACAGGCCTGAACACCGGGGAGCTGTTTTTT.

V usage is TRBV12-3 or TRBV12-4 and J usage is TRBJ1-4, with a possible D match to TRBD1 (6 bases). The CDR3 totals 15 residues. V shed 3 bases and J shed 7 bases, with 15 bases lying between them. CDR3 protein: CASSFQTGGREKLFF. DNA of the CDR3: TGTGCCAGCAGTTTCCAGACAGGTGGGCGTGAAAAACTGTTTTTT.

V is TRBV20-1 and J is TRBJ2-1; 9 positions agree with TRBD2. V dropped 2 bases and J dropped 4; count of bases not matched to a gene: 12. The length of the CDR3 is 17 residues. Germline V gives CDR1 DFQATT, CDR2 SNEGSKA (reference sequence). The CDR3 DNA reads as TGCAGTGCTAGAACGCTCATAGCGGGAGAGTTATACAATGAGCAGTTCTTC. Translation gives CSARTLIAGELYNEQFF.

This chain uses TRBV5-1 with TRBJ2-5; 11 bases are shared with TRBD2. V shed 3 bases and J 1 base; nucleotides not matched to a gene: 8. The germline V gene has CDR1 SGHRS and CDR2 YFSETQ. This CDR3 region has 17 residues. The DNA of the CDR3 is TGCGCCAGCAGCTCCGGTTTCCTAGCGGGAGGCCAAGAGACCCAGTACTTC. This gives the protein CASSSGFLAGGQETQYF. The whole variable domain, remainder taken from reference TRBV5-1 and TRBJ2-5, is KAGVTQTPRYLIKTRGQQVTLSCSPISGHRSVSWYQQTPGQGLQFLFEYFSETQRNKGNFPGRFSGRQFSNSRSEMNVSTLELGDSALYLCASSSGFLAGGQETQYFGPGTRLLVL.

As for this clonotype: This may be a read error: a much more frequent sequence differs by one nucleotide. The V call is TRBV5-1, the J call TRBJ2-1; D not certain. With 7 bases removed from V and 3 bases from J, the gap between germline ends came to 11 bases. The CDR3 sequence is 13 residues long. CDR1 is SGHRS and CDR2 is YFSETQ in the germline V gene. The CDR3 DNA reads TGCGCCAGCCCGAGTGTTCTCTACAATGAGCAGTTCTTC. The encoded protein is CASPSVLYNEQFF.

With regard to this clonotype: It is unclear where the CDR3 begins or ends on the DNA, so no DNA is shown, and the CDR3 is as TCRdb lists it. The chain is built from TRBV7-2 and TRBJ2-6; TRBD1, the table's D call, lacks a check against the DNA. The CDR3 comprises 17 residues, both ends counted. CDR1 is SGHTA and CDR2 is FQGNSA in the germline V gene. The CDR3: CASSFGTGSPGANVPTF.

This clonotype turned up a few times. The chain uses TRBV6-5 and TRBJ2-5; D is possibly TRBD2 (7 bases). Germline CDR1 is MNHEY and CDR2 is SVGAGI. There are 16 residues in the CDR3. Deletions cut 2 bases from V and 5 bases from J, with 18 bases between. The CDR3 nucleotides read TGTGCCAGCAGTTACGGTGCGCGAGGGGGGGTTGAGACCCAGTACTTC. This gives the protein CASSYGARGGVETQYF.

The chain carries TRBV7-2 and TRBJ2-1, with D possibly being TRBD1 or TRBD2 (6 bases each). Judging by the DNA end, TRBJ2-7 fits better; the J call may be wrong. This CDR3 is 19 amino acids long. Germline assignment: CDR1 SGHTA and CDR2 FQGNSA. CDR3 sequence reads: CASSHGLSVRGEVDNEQYF. In DNA form, the CDR3 reads TGTGCCAGCAGCCACGGACTGAGTGTGAGGGGGGAGGTAGACAATGAGCAGTACTTC.

This clonotype showed up just a few times. The rearrangement uses TRBV20-1 and TRBJ2-7; TRBD2 matches 13 bases. The CDR3 consists of 15 residues. The V segment lost 0 bases and the J segment 4 bases; nucleotides outside the gene matches: 3. Germline V gene lookup returns CDR1 DFQATT and CDR2 SNEGSKA (reference sequence). Here the CDR3 DNA reads TGCAGTGCTAGAGATCGGACTAGCGGGAGTTACGAGCAGTACTTC. This sequence encodes CSARDRTSGSYEQYF.

CDR3 bases: TGTGCCAGCAGCTTAGGGAGCGGGATTGAGCAGTTCTTC. Protein product: CASSLGSGIEQFF. This chain uses TRBV7-2 with TRBJ2-1; the match to TRBD2 covers 7 bases. The germline gives CDR1 SGHTA, CDR2 FQGNSA. J lost 9 bases, V lost 1 base, and 3 bases had no gene match. The CDR3 consists of 13 residues.

CDR3 sequence reads: CASSARDRAYEQYF. CDR3 DNA: TGTGCCAGCAGCGCTCGGGACAGGGCCTACGAGCAGTACTTC. This chain joins TRBV4-2 and TRBJ2-7, with 9 positions matching TRBD1. The CDR3 spans 14 residues. CDR1 is LGHNA, CDR2 YNFKEQ, per germline. J was trimmed by 2 bases and V by 5 bases; bases with no gene match: 4.

The chain has TRBV12-3 or TRBV12-4 and TRBJ2-1, with 11 bases matching TRBD2. The DNA end is a closer match to TRBJ2-7, so the J assignment may be wrong. This CDR3 contains 14 residues. The CDR3 loop reads CASSRTSGRYEQYF. The CDR3 DNA sequence: TGTGCCAGCAGTCGAACTAGCGGGAGATATGAGCAGTACTTC.

This clonotype was picked up a small number of times. The rearrangement joins TRBV27 to TRBJ2-7, with TRBD2 matching over 14 bases. The V gene's germline CDR1 is MNHEY and CDR2 SMNVEV (reference sequence). This CDR3 region has 14 residues. J gave up 7 bases and V 6 bases, and 5 bases lay outside the gene matches. The CDR3 sequence: CASRRTSGRKEQYF. For the CDR3, the DNA is TGTGCCAGCAGGCGGACTAGCGGGAGGAAGGAGCAGTACTTC.

This chain uses TRBV20-1 with TRBJ2-5; D is possibly TRBD1 (5 bases). Trimming pared 4 bases from V and 8 bases from J, leaving 8 bases between. Germline CDR1 is DFQATT and CDR2 is SNEGSKA (reference sequence). This CDR3 is built from 10 residues. CDR3 in DNA: TGCAGTGCTACGCAGGGAACCCAGTACTTC. Protein product: CSATQGTQYF.

The chain joins TRBV7-2 to TRBJ2-1, with 8 bases that match TRBD2. Germline V gene data show CDR1 as SGHTA and CDR2 as FQGNSA. The CDR3 length is 17 residues. With 5 bases clipped from V and 2 bases from J, the junction kept 11 bases outside the gene matches. Written as DNA, the CDR3 is TGTGCCAGCAGCCCAACACCAAGCGGGGGCCCCTACAATGAGCAGTTCTTC. Amino acids: CASSPTPSGGPYNEQFF.

The rearrangement uses TRBV3-1 and TRBJ1-1; D gene unclear. The CDR3 has 15 residues. Deletions cut 0 bases from V and 4 bases from J, with 12 bases between. The germline V gene has CDR1 LGHDT and CDR2 YNNKEL (reference sequence). The CDR3 is CASSQDFNIGTEAFF. CDR3 DNA: TGTGCCAGCAGCCAAGATTTCAACATCGGCACTGAAGCTTTCTTT.

CDR3 amino acids: CSARLAGAGGNNEQYF. CDR3 bases: TGCAGTGCTAGACTAGCGGGAGCTGGCGGAAACAATGAGCAGTACTTC. The rearrangement links TRBV20-1 to TRBJ2-5, with 10 bases matching TRBD2. CDR1 and CDR2 (germline): DFQATT, SNEGSKA (reference sequence). There are 16 residues in the CDR3. The V segment lost 2 bases and the J segment 11 bases; nucleotides outside the gene matches: 17.

The CDR3 nucleotides are TGTGCCAGCAGGGGGTCAGGCGAGCAGTACTTC. Its protein product is CASRGSGEQYF. This chain uses TRBV12-3 or TRBV12-4 with TRBJ2-7, with unresolved D. The length of the CDR3 is 11 residues. The V and J ends lost 6 bases and 6 bases respectively, with 9 bases between them.

This clonotype was seen a handful of times. Relative to the germline gene, one junction end is altered; a read error may explain this. The chain is built from TRBV29-1 and TRBJ2-3, with D hard to call. This CDR3 has 14 residues. CDR1 and CDR2 from the germline V gene are SQVTM and ANQGSEA. Here the CDR3 DNA reads TGCAGCGCAAAGAGCGCTACAAGCACAGATACGCGGTATTTT. This gives the protein CSAKSATSTDTRYF.

The sample holds a few counts of this clonotype. The chain uses TRBV7-2 and TRBJ2-1, with D possibly called TRBD1 or TRBD2 (5 bases each). CDR1 is SGHTA, CDR2 FQGNSA, per germline. CDR3 length equals 14 residues. V was cut by 0 bases and J by 6 bases, with 9 bases left in between. CDR3 protein: CASSLAFGGNEQFF. The CDR3 nucleotides are TGTGCCAGCAGCTTAGCTTTTGGGGGCAATGAGCAGTTCTTC.

The J gene is TRBJ1-2, the V gene TRBV12-3 or TRBV12-4; TRBD1 aligns across 10 bases. Trimming took 5 bases from V and 5 from J; bases not matched to a gene: 11. The CDR3 consists of 16 residues. CDR3 protein: CASSLLGQGSPYGYTF. In DNA, the CDR3 is TGTGCCAGCAGTCTCCTGGGACAGGGGAGCCCATATGGCTACACCTTC.

This clonotype was recorded a few times. The gene calls are TRBV20-1 and TRBJ2-7; 12 bases are shared with TRBD2. The CDR3 runs 13 residues. The trim removed 6 bases at V and 2 bases at J, leaving 2 bases unmatched. Germline V lookup: CDR1 DFQATT, CDR2 SNEGSKA (reference sequence). CDR3 sequence: CSAGLAGTYEQYF. Written as DNA, the CDR3 is TGCAGTGCCGGACTAGCGGGAACCTACGAGCAGTACTTC.

In its sample, this clonotype was seen once. The gene calls are TRBV4-3 and TRBJ2-3, with D unresolved. In germline, CDR1 is LGHNA, CDR2 YSLEER. The CDR3 totals 15 residues. V lost 0 bases and J 2 bases, leaving 9 bases between the germline ends. The DNA of the CDR3 is TGCGCCAGCAGCCAAGAGACCTCGTACACAGATACGCAGTATTTT. It encodes CASSQETSYTDTQYF.

The V call is TRBV6-6, the J call TRBJ2-3; D remains ambiguous. The V gene's germline CDR1 is MNHNY and CDR2 SVGAGI (reference sequence). This CDR3 has 17 residues. V dropped 2 bases and J dropped 1 base, with 16 bases sitting between them. The DNA for the CDR3 is TGTGCCAGCAGTTACGGGCTCCGAGCGTTGCGCACAGATACGCAGTATTTT. It encodes CASSYGLRALRTDTQYF.

The chain joins TRBV6-4 to TRBJ2-1; TRBD2 matches 10 bases. CDR3 length equals 13 residues. The ends lost 5 bases at V and 9 bases at J; junction bases unmatched: 4. Germline V CDR1 and CDR2: MRHNA, SNTAGT. CDR3 nucleotide sequence: TGTGCCAGCAGTAGCGGGAGGGCCAGTGAGCAGTTCTTC. It is translated as CASSSGRASEQFF.

This chain connects TRBV15 to TRBJ2-1; D is ambiguous. Trimming left V 0 bases short and J 0 bases short, with 9 bases between. Germline CDR1 and CDR2: LNHNV and YYDKDF (reference sequence). This CDR3 has 16 amino acids. The CDR3 coding sequence is TGTGCCACCAGCAGAGAGCCGTCCAGCTCCTACAATGAGCAGTTCTTC. Protein: CATSREPSSSYNEQFF.

The rearrangement links TRBV5-1 to TRBJ2-5, with D uncertain. The end of the DNA aligns better with TRBJ2-7, so the J call may be wrong. Germline CDR1 SGHRS, CDR2 YFSETQ. This CDR3 has 14 amino acids. The CDR3 protein is CASSRHSTGYEQYF. In nucleotides, the CDR3 is TGCGCCAGCAGCCGGCACTCTACGGGCTACGAGCAGTACTTC.

This chain connects TRBV29-1 to TRBJ2-3; 7 nucleotides align to TRBD2. The CDR3 extends over 13 amino acids. Germline V gene sequence: CDR1 SQVTM, CDR2 ANQGSEA. V was pared by 7 bases and J by 5 bases, with 9 bases of the junction left unmatched. The chain's CDR3 is CSAQSGTGDTQYF. The CDR3 nucleotides are TGCAGCGCTCAGAGCGGGACGGGAGATACGCAGTATTTT.